This TCR beta chain originates from a study of Ad26.COV2.S vaccination and SARS-CoV-2 variants. Regarding treatment: approximately 18 received Ad26.COV2.S at low or high dose, single or two shots; about 5 received placebo; per-sample allocation not given. Sampling was performed 63 days after the first vaccine or placebo injection. With 3 bases removed from V and 2 bases from J, the gap between germline ends came to 5 bases. CDR1 LGHDT and CDR2 YNNKEL come from the germline V gene (reference sequence). CDR3 length: 13 residues. Produced via immunoSEQ multiplex PCR; TCRdb's table is partial and in-frame only. The sample includes some 340,000 clones, approximately 86% of them seen just once.

The chain uses TRBV3-1 (or the pseudogene TRBV3-2) and TRBJ1-3; maybe TRBD1 (5 bases). Sequenced material: peripheral blood, taken in a trial of Ad26.COV2.S vaccine versus placebo. This sequence originates from a person between 18 and 65 years old who received the Ad26.COV2.S COVID-19 vaccine or a placebo. Written as DNA, the CDR3 is TGTGCCAGCAGCCAGGGGGCTGGAAACACCATATATTTT. Its protein is CASSQGAGNTIYF.